This T cell receptor beta chain was observed in a study of T cell repertoires in aging, cancer and after chemotherapy. A mixed TRB-A/B primer pool amplified rearranged TRB by multiplex touch-down PCR. TCRdb used MiXCR to reprocess the multiplex PCR reads, holding one entry per CDR3 protein. Of around 13,000 distinct CDR3 sequences listed, about 20% were seen once; the top ten hold around 5%. This clonotype is medium-sized (0.01 to 0.1%). Amplification of TCR beta used genomic DNA extracted from peripheral blood. Trimming cost V 6 bases and J 2 bases; bases outside gene matches: 10. The germline V gene encodes CDR1 PRHDT and CDR2 FYEKMQ (reference sequence). The CDR3 contains 16 residues.

The sequence derives from a human donor in good health. Sequenced sample: blood. The chain has TRBV13 and TRBJ1-2; 9 bases are a match to TRBD1. The CDR3 bases are TGTGCCAGCAGTTGGGACAGGGCGAGGGGAAACTATGGCTACACCTTC. It specifies CASSWDRARGNYGYTF.